The 28 T cell receptor beta chains presented below share a single source sample, sequenced in a study of blood T cell repertoires in COVID-19 (dated by TCRdb to 2018 to 2020). The method behind the library was the immunoSEQ multiplex PCR assay. In its TCRdb copy, this immuneACCESS table keeps in-frame sequences only and misses some clones. Where compared with another copy, unresolved V genes explain less than half of these, and the others have no known cause. This sample is represented by about 320,000 clones; 90% to 95% of them were singletons. The ten largest clonotypes hold around 3.9% of the sample. The sequenced sample consisted of PBMCs or T cells enriched from blood (not recorded which). Source of these receptors: a woman aged 25 to 45 who had been exposed to COVID-19.

The V and J genes are TRBV7-9 and TRBJ1-2, with 9 bases aligning to TRBD1. J gave up 6 bases and V 6 bases, and 11 bases lay outside the gene matches. Per germline, CDR1 SEHNR and CDR2 FQNEAQ (reference sequence). CDR3 length: 15 residues. The DNA of the CDR3 is TGTGCCAGCAGTCCTGGACAGGGGTACCTTCATGGCTACACCTTC. Protein: CASSPGQGYLHGYTF.

The rearrangement joins TRBV4-3 to TRBJ1-1; D is unresolved. V was pared by 0 bases and J by 3 bases, with 11 bases between. Germline CDR1 reads LGHNA; CDR2 reads YSLEER. CDR3 length equals 15 residues. Here the CDR3 reads CASSQDVGRDTEAFF. CDR3 coding DNA: TGCGCCAGCAGCCAAGATGTGGGGAGGGACACTGAAGCTTTCTTT.

This clone was counted a single time. The chain combines TRBV5-8 with TRBJ2-7; D gene uncertain. With 4 bases removed from V and 2 bases from J, the gap between germline ends came to 13 bases. The CDR3 consists of 14 residues. Germline V CDR1 and CDR2: SGHTS, YDEGEE. CDR3 residues: CASSPVSRAYEQYF. CDR3 sequence (DNA): TGTGCCAGCAGCCCCGTCTCTCGAGCCTACGAGCAGTACTTC.

This clone was observed a single time. The chain is built from TRBV7-9 and TRBJ1-3; TRBD1 matches at 8 bases. The junction had 6 bases not matched to a gene; V was cut back by 2 bases and J by 0 bases. Per the germline V gene, CDR1 is SEHNR and CDR2 is FQNEAQ (reference sequence). The length of the CDR3 is 17 residues. CDR3 amino acids: CASSLPSGGSSGNTIYF. The DNA for the CDR3 is TGTGCCAGCAGCTTACCCTCAGGGGGCAGCTCTGGAAACACCATATATTTT.

The chain employs TRBV2 and TRBJ2-3, with TRBD2 identical over 14 bases. There are 15 residues in the CDR3. Germline lookup yields CDR1 SNHLY and CDR2 FYNNEI. V was pared by 7 bases and J by 5 bases, with 5 bases of the junction left unmatched. Here the CDR3 DNA reads TGTGCCAGCACGACTAGCGGGGGGGCCGGAGATACGCAGTATTTT. Translation gives CASTTSGGAGDTQYF.

The chain uses TRBV19 and TRBJ2-7; the match to TRBD1 covers 7 bases. This CDR3 has 15 residues. V dropped 3 bases and J dropped 2; count of bases not matched to a gene: 7. The germline V gene encodes CDR1 LNHDA and CDR2 SQIVND (reference sequence). CDR3 DNA sequence: TGTGCCAGTAGTATGGGACAGATGGGAGCCTACGAGCAGTACTTC. Translation: CASSMGQMGAYEQYF.

The rearrangement uses TRBV5-1 and TRBJ1-4, with D perhaps TRBD1 (5 bases). The CDR3 has 14 residues. CDR1 and CDR2 (germline): SGHRS, YFSETQ. Trimming took off 0 bases at V and 7 bases at J, with 10 bases between the two ends. The CDR3 is CASSLVREGEKLFF. In nucleotides, the CDR3 is TGCGCCAGCAGCTTGGTCAGGGAAGGTGAAAAACTGTTTTTT.

The chain combines TRBV19 with TRBJ2-3; 8 bases are shared with TRBD1. The J segment lost 4 bases and the V segment lost 4 bases, leaving 7 bases of the junction unmatched. Germline V gene lookup returns CDR1 LNHDA and CDR2 SQIVND (reference sequence). The CDR3 is made up of 15 amino acids. CDR3 bases: TGTGCCAGTAGTACCTCAGGGGGCGCTTCAGATACGCAGTATTTT. Protein: CASSTSGGASDTQYF.

The chain uses TRBV6-5 and TRBJ1-2, with 7 bases that match TRBD1. J was trimmed by 5 bases and V by 8 bases; bases with no gene match: 8. The germline gives CDR1 MNHEY, CDR2 SVGAGI. CDR3 length: 13 amino acids. The CDR3 loop reads CASENRGRYGYTF. CDR3 bases: TGTGCCAGCGAAAACAGGGGAAGGTATGGCTACACCTTC.

This clone was seen a few times. The rearrangement joins TRBV7-9 to TRBJ1-4, with D tentatively TRBD1 (6 bases). Trimming shortened V by 5 bases and J by 6 bases, and 22 bases separated the two germline ends. This CDR3 contains 17 residues. CDR1 SEHNR and CDR2 FQNEAQ come from the germline V gene (reference sequence). DNA of the CDR3: TGTGCCAGCAGCCCCCGGGACAAGGGGCCTCTGGATGAAAAACTGTTTTTT. Protein product: CASSPRDKGPLDEKLFF. Variable domain in full (rest from reference TRBV7-9 and TRBJ1-4): DTGVSQNPRHKITKRGQNVTFRCDPISEHNRLYWYRQTLGQGPEFLTYFQNEAQLEKSRLLSDRFSAERPKGSFSTLEIQRTEQGDSAMYLCASSPRDKGPLDEKLFFGSGTQLSVL.

V usage is TRBV24-1 and J usage is TRBJ2-2; D gene ambiguous. The CDR3 length is 14 residues. CDR1 is KGHDR, CDR2 SFDVKD, per germline. Trimming took off 3 bases at V and 3 bases at J, with 7 bases between the two ends. The DNA for the CDR3 is TGTGCCACCAGTGATGCGACACACACCGGGGAGCTGTTTTTT. Residues: CATSDATHTGELFF.

In this sample, this clone turned up once. This chain links TRBV2 with TRBJ1-1; D not resolved. Germline V gene data show CDR1 as SNHLY and CDR2 as FYNNEI. The V and J ends lost 6 bases and 2 bases respectively, with 4 bases between them. There are 11 residues in the CDR3. The CDR3 protein is CASSLNTEAFF. DNA for the CDR3: TGTGCCAGCAGCCTTAACACTGAAGCTTTCTTT.

The CDR3 coding sequence is TGTGCCACCAGCAGAGACCGGGACAGGGTTCGCGAGCAGTACTTC. This encodes CATSRDRDRVREQYF. J is TRBJ2-7 and V is TRBV15; 9 bases map to TRBD1. Unmatched junction bases numbered 6, after V lost 0 bases and J lost 6 bases. This CDR3 region has 15 residues. Per the germline V gene, CDR1 is LNHNV and CDR2 is YYDKDF (reference sequence).

The V call is TRBV2, the J call TRBJ1-4; D is possibly TRBD1 (6 bases). This CDR3 is built from 15 residues. The germline V gene has CDR1 SNHLY and CDR2 FYNNEI. V shed 1 base and J shed 6 bases, with 12 bases lying between them. The CDR3, as DNA: TGTGCCAGCAGTGAAGGGGTAGGGGGAGATGAAAAACTGTTTTTT. The encoded protein is CASSEGVGGDEKLFF.

The V and J genes are TRBV5-1 and TRBJ2-2; 7 positions agree with TRBD1. Looked up from germline, CDR1 is SGHRS and CDR2 is YFSETQ. The V segment lost 5 bases and the J segment 0 bases; nucleotides outside the gene matches: 4. The CDR3 sequence is 15 residues long. The CDR3 bases are TGCGCCAGCAGACCTGGGACAGCGAACACCGGGGAGCTGTTTTTT. Amino acids: CASRPGTANTGELFF. Based on the CDR3 plus reference TRBV5-1 and TRBJ2-2, the full variable domain is KAGVTQTPRYLIKTRGQQVTLSCSPISGHRSVSWYQQTPGQGLQFLFEYFSETQRNKGNFPGRFSGRQFSNSRSEMNVSTLELGDSALYLCASRPGTANTGELFFGEGSRLTVL.

The chain joins TRBV28 to TRBJ1-2, with no clear D. CDR1 and CDR2 (germline): MDHEN, SYDVKM. This CDR3 region has 13 residues. Deletions cut 2 bases from V and 4 bases from J, with 8 bases between. This CDR3 reads CASSLRGGYGYTF. The CDR3 DNA reads as TGTGCCAGCAGTTTACGGGGAGGCTATGGCTACACCTTC.

The chain has TRBV18 and TRBJ1-2; 10 nucleotides align to TRBD1. The CDR3 sequence is 14 residues long. Losses at the gene ends were 3 bases for V and 5 bases for J; bases not matched to a gene: 3. Germline assignment: CDR1 KGHSH and CDR2 LQKENI. DNA of the CDR3: TGTGCCAGCTCACCCGGGACAGGGGAGTATGGCTACACCTTC. Its protein is CASSPGTGEYGYTF.

The chain has TRBV5-6 and TRBJ1-3; D remains unclear. V was trimmed by 3 bases and J by 0 bases, leaving 7 bases between them. The CDR3 extends over 14 amino acids. Germline V gene lookup returns CDR1 SGHDT and CDR2 YYEEEE. The CDR3 spells CASSWQDSGNTIYF. CDR3 DNA sequence: TGTGCCAGCAGCTGGCAGGACTCTGGAAACACCATATATTTT.

This chain connects TRBV6-5 to TRBJ1-2, with D possibly TRBD1 on 5 matching bases. The CDR3 runs to 12 residues. Germline V lookup: CDR1 MNHEY, CDR2 SVGAGI. The V end lost 6 bases, the J end lost 4 bases, and 9 bases lay between the germline ends. CDR3 sequence (DNA): TGTGCCAGCAGGCGACAGTCCTATGGCTACACCTTC. This encodes CASRRQSYGYTF.

The chain recombines TRBV6-5 with TRBJ1-2; 9 positions agree with TRBD1. CDR1 is MNHEY, CDR2 SVGAGI, per germline. After removal of 1 base from V and 7 bases from J, the junction contained 4 bases not matched to a gene. The CDR3 consists of 14 residues. The CDR3 region is CASSYLQGATGYTF. In DNA, the CDR3 is TGTGCCAGCAGTTACTTACAGGGGGCGACTGGCTACACCTTC.

The gene calls are TRBV14 and TRBJ1-2; D call uncertain. This CDR3 has 15 residues. The V gene lost 0 bases and the J gene lost 7 bases, with 15 bases spanning the gap. Germline V gene data show CDR1 as SGHDN and CDR2 as FVKESK. In DNA, the CDR3 is TGTGCCAGCAGCCAAGAAGCGACTGATCCTTCTGGCTACACCTTC. Encoded protein: CASSQEATDPSGYTF.

The rearrangement joins TRBV5-1 to TRBJ1-2; D unresolved. V gave up 0 bases and J gave up 4 bases, with 16 bases separating them. Germline V CDR1 and CDR2: SGHRS, YFSETQ. There are 16 residues in the CDR3. CDR3 DNA: TGCGCCAGCAGCTTGGACAGAATAAACAACCTCTATGGCTACACCTTC. Its translation: CASSLDRINNLYGYTF.

This chain connects TRBV15 to TRBJ2-3, with 7 bases aligning to TRBD2. J was trimmed by 1 base and V by 1 base; bases with no gene match: 2. Germline CDR1 and CDR2: LNHNV and YYDKDF (reference sequence). The CDR3 sequence is 15 residues long. CDR3 DNA: TGTGCCACCAGCAGAGGACTAGCCCGCACAGATACGCAGTATTTT. This gives the protein CATSRGLARTDTQYF.

V usage is TRBV6-5 and J usage is TRBJ1-2, with D maybe TRBD1 (5 bases). Germline V lookup: CDR1 MNHEY, CDR2 SVGAGI. The V gene lost 0 bases and the J gene lost 1 base, with 9 bases spanning the gap. The CDR3 totals 15 residues. The CDR3 region has the DNA TGTGCCAGCAGTTACTCGGGGGGACTTAACTATGGCTACACCTTC. Residues: CASSYSGGLNYGYTF.

The genes are TRBV10-3 and TRBJ2-7, with 8 nucleotides matching TRBD1. In germline, CDR1 is ENHRY, CDR2 SYGVKD. This CDR3 has 17 residues. Unmatched junction bases numbered 13, after V lost 3 bases and J lost 3 bases. CDR3 DNA: TGTGCCATCAGTGATCGTTCCAGGGGGCAGGTTCACTACGAGCAGTACTTC. Encoded protein: CAISDRSRGQVHYEQYF.

J is TRBJ2-4 and V is TRBV5-1, with D possibly TRBD2 on 5 matching bases. The CDR3 contains 18 residues. CDR1 is SGHRS, CDR2 YFSETQ, per germline. The V end was cut by 4 bases, the J end by 1 base, with 21 bases between. The CDR3 sequence: CASSQIGLARLAKNIQYF. CDR3 sequence (DNA): TGCGCCAGCAGCCAAATCGGCCTAGCCCGACTTGCCAAAAACATTCAGTACTTC.

CDR3: CASSLASAGWTNEQFF. The CDR3 coding sequence is TGTGCCAGCAGCTTGGCCTCGGCGGGCTGGACCAATGAGCAGTTCTTC. The chain has TRBV5-6 and TRBJ2-1, with D tentatively TRBD2 (5 bases). The CDR3 is made up of 16 amino acids. Germline V gene data show CDR1 as SGHDT and CDR2 as YYEEEE. Trimming cost V 0 bases and J 6 bases, with 16 bases left between them. Full variable domain (outside the CDR3, taken from reference TRBV5-6 and TRBJ2-1): DAGVTQSPTHLIKTRGQQVTLRCSPKSGHDTVSWYQQALGQGPQFIFQYYEEEERQRGNFPDRFSGHQFPNYSSELNVNALLLGDSALYLCASSLASAGWTNEQFFGPGTRLTVL.

The chain has TRBV28 and TRBJ2-7, with 8 bases lining up with TRBD1. Germline CDR1 and CDR2: MDHEN and SYDVKM. The CDR3 runs 13 residues. The V and J ends lost 10 bases and 9 bases, in that order; junction bases with no gene match: 14. CDR3 region: CATAPGQDKRQYF. CDR3 DNA: TGTGCCACCGCGCCGGGACAGGACAAAAGGCAGTACTTC. The full variable domain, completed using reference TRBV28 and TRBJ2-7, is DVKVTQSSRYLVKRTGEKVFLECVQDMDHENMFWYRQDPGLGLRLIYFSYDVKMKEKGDIPEGYSVSREKKERFSLILESASTNQTSMYLCATAPGQDKRQYFGPGTRLTVT.